These T cell receptor beta chains were read from a single sample in a study of blood T cells in healthy people across ages. TCRdb re-called the 5' RACE reads with MiXCR, one entry per CDR3 protein. Among some 1,500,000 distinct CDR3 sequences listed, approximately 42% were seen once. Specimen: blood. The receptor source for this set is a woman under 30 in good health. The CDR3 runs from the conserved cysteine through the conserved F or W. Fields, in order: V gene, D gene, clone size, J gene, CDR3 protein, CDR3 DNA. The D gene is left open where the match is weak. A row's size may be missing; if present it is once, few, many or a size class.

>TRBV4-3|NA|NA|TRBJ2-4
CASSQEKTVAKSIQYF
TGCGCCAGCAGCCAGGAAAAGACTGTAGCCAAAAGCATTCAGTACTTC
>TRBV12-5|NA|NA|TRBJ1-3
CASALHSGNTIYF
TGTGCTAGTGCTCTCCACTCTGGAAACACCATATATTTT
>TRBV5-1|NA|few|TRBJ2-1
CASSVGTQNYNEQFF
TGCGCCAGCAGCGTCGGGACGCAGAATTACAATGAGCAGTTCTTC
>TRBV2|NA|few|TRBJ2-1
CASSFATGSEQFF
TGTGCCAGCTCCTTCGCCACAGGGAGTGAGCAGTTCTTC
>TRBV29-1|NA|many|TRBJ2-7
CSVEDLDSTYEQYF
TGCAGCGTTGAAGATCTCGATAGTACCTACGAGCAGTACTTC
>TRBV7-2|NA|few|TRBJ2-1
CASSLGSAGLSYNEQFF
TGTGCCAGCAGCTTAGGGTCGGCGGGGTTGTCCTACAATGAGCAGTTCTTC
>TRBV5-4|TRBD1|few|TRBJ1-1
CASSSRDRATEAFF
TGTGCCAGCAGCTCCCGGGACAGGGCGACTGAAGCTTTCTTT
>TRBV10-3|NA|NA|TRBJ2-7
CAISEPAEPYERYF
TGTGCCATCAGTGAGCCCGCAGAACCCTACGAGCGGTACTTC
>TRBV20-1|NA|few|TRBJ2-3
CSARTAGDTQYF
TGCAGTGCTAGGACTGCGGGAGATACGCAGTATTTT
>TRBV7-6|TRBD1|few|TRBJ2-7
CASSLETGQGVRYEQYF
TGTGCCAGCAGCTTAGAAACCGGGCAGGGGGTTCGTTACGAGCAGTACTTC
>TRBV29-1|TRBD1|few|TRBJ2-7
CSVIQGAGEQYF
TGCAGCGTAATACAGGGGGCGGGTGAGCAGTACTTC
>TRBV12-3/TRBV12-4|TRBD1|NA|TRBJ2-7
CASSLGGGASHEQYF
TGTGCCAGCAGTTTAGGAGGGGGCGCGTCCCACGAGCAGTACTTC
>TRBV29-1|NA|NA|TRBJ1-2
CSVDEGPYGYTF
TGCAGCGTTGATGAAGGACCCTATGGCTACACCTTC
>TRBV29-1|NA|NA|TRBJ1-1
CSVERQVATEAFF
TGCAGCGTTGAAAGGCAGGTTGCCACTGAAGCTTTCTTT
>TRBV7-2|NA|NA|TRBJ1-1
CASGHAGTEAFF
TGTGCCAGCGGGCACGCGGGCACTGAAGCTTTCTTT